The sequence of this T cell receptor (beta chain) was determined in a study of shared clonotypes between healthy human individuals. Study outcomes and limitations: Sampling covered blood only; tissue repertoires likely differ. Naive subsets generally exceeded memory subsets in estimated richness.

The repertoire was sequenced with immunoSEQ multiplex PCR; TCRdb's copy has only in-frame clones and lacks some. Altogether some 790,000 clones are present, 55% to 80% being singletons, with the ten largest covering around 1.7%. V lost 6 bases and J lost 2, with 13 bases in between. Germline CDR1 and CDR2: MNHEY and SVGAGI. The CDR3 is made up of 14 amino acids. In regard to this clone: No antigen is known for it.

This TCR derives from a woman in her 30s in good health. Input material: memory CD4+ T cells sorted from blood. Regarding subset: CD45RA-negative fraction. V is TRBV6-5 and J is TRBJ1-2; D is perhaps TRBD1 (5 bases). The CDR3 DNA sequence: TGTGCCAGCAGCCCCCGGGGGAAGAACTATGGCTACACCTTC. Translating gives CASSPRGKNYGYTF.